Following are 24 T cell receptor beta chains from one sample sequenced in a study of regulatory T cells in long-lasting Graves disease. Arm-PCR with iRepertoire HTBI primers amplified the CDR3 regions for these TCR beta libraries. TCRdb processed the multiplex PCR reads anew with MiXCR; each CDR3 protein has one entry. The table shows approximately 470,000 distinct CDR3 sequences, with about a sixth occurring only once. Time point reported: newly diagnosed GD, antithyroid drugs for less than 3 months. PBMC-extracted RNA yielded the TCR library. The sample was also reused in another study, on T cells in Graves' hyperthyroidism and ophthalmopathy.

The material sequenced was peripheral blood mononuclear cells (PBMCs), taken at new diagnosis, from a patient treated with antithyroid drugs. The source is a man aged 35 to 55 with Graves disease.

In its sample, this clonotype was seen many times. CDR3 sequence reads: CSAREGGEGEQYF. CDR3 DNA: TGCAGTGCTAGGGAGGGAGGGGAGGGCGAGCAGTACTTC. The rearrangement uses TRBV20-1 and TRBJ2-7, with 7 bases that match TRBD2. V shed 3 bases, J shed 6 bases, and the junction held 8 bases outside the gene matches. Germline-derived CDR1 and CDR2 are DFQATT and SNEGSKA (reference sequence). This CDR3 has 13 residues.

The V gene is TRBV19, the J gene TRBJ2-3, with 10 nucleotides matching TRBD2. Per the germline V gene, CDR1 is LNHDA and CDR2 is SQIVND (reference sequence). The J segment lost 6 bases and the V segment lost 5 bases, leaving 8 bases of the junction unmatched. This CDR3 spans 15 amino acids. The DNA for the CDR3 is TGTGCCAGTAGTCCCTTTAGCGGGAGGTCTGATACGCAGTATTTT. It specifies CASSPFSGRSDTQYF.

This clonotype was detected ten times or more. The junction departs from germline at one end; a sequencing error may be responsible. This chain links TRBV19 with TRBJ2-1, with unresolved D. There are 13 residues in the CDR3. CDR1 and CDR2 from the germline V gene are LNHDA and SQIVND (reference sequence). The CDR3 nucleotides are TGTGCCAGTAGTATAGAACACTACAGTGAGCAGTTCTTC. This encodes CASSIEHYSEQFF.

This clonotype was detected ten times or more. The chain is built from TRBV28 and TRBJ2-2, with D hard to call. V lost 3 bases, J lost 6 bases, and 2 bases lay in between. Germline CDR1 reads MDHEN; CDR2 reads SYDVKM. The CDR3 extends over 11 amino acids. Here the CDR3 reads CASSFSGELFF. In DNA form, the CDR3 reads TGTGCCAGCAGTTTTTCCGGGGAGCTGTTTTTT. Looking up the rest from reference TRBV28 and TRBJ2-2 gives the full variable domain: DVKVTQSSRYLVKRTGEKVFLECVQDMDHENMFWYRQDPGLGLRLIYFSYDVKMKEKGDIPEGYSVSREKKERFSLILESASTNQTSMYLCASSFSGELFFGEGSRLTVL.

This clonotype came up a few times. The rearrangement joins TRBV15 to TRBJ1-1; D is ambiguous. The germline V gene has CDR1 LNHNV and CDR2 YYDKDF (reference sequence). V gave up 8 bases and J gave up 2 bases, with 6 bases separating them. The length of the CDR3 is 11 residues. Here the CDR3 DNA reads TGTGCCACCGCGGTAAACACTGAAGCTTTCTTT. Its protein is CATAVNTEAFF.

The chain recombines TRBV20-1 with TRBJ2-1; tentatively, D is TRBD1 or TRBD2 (5 bases each). V lost 0 bases and J lost 1, with 16 bases in between. The CDR3 loop spans 17 amino acids. Per germline, CDR1 DFQATT and CDR2 SNEGSKA (reference sequence). The CDR3 DNA reads TGCAGTGCTAGAGATGGTGGGGGATTGATATCCTACAATGAGCAGTTCTTC. This translates into CSARDGGGLISYNEQFF.

The sample holds a few counts of this clonotype. This rearrangement joins TRBV20-1 to TRBJ2-7, with 10 bases aligning to TRBD2. The J segment lost 2 bases and the V segment lost 5 bases, leaving 6 bases of the junction unmatched. There are 14 residues in the CDR3. Germline CDR1 and CDR2: DFQATT and SNEGSKA (reference sequence). CDR3: CSAVLAGRAYEQYF. CDR3 DNA sequence: TGCAGTGCTGTACTAGCGGGGAGAGCCTACGAGCAGTACTTC.

This clonotype was seen only a few times. This rearrangement joins TRBV9 to TRBJ1-4; D remains unclear. Looked up from germline, CDR1 is SGDLS and CDR2 is YYNGEE. The CDR3 is 15 amino acids. Trimming cost V 0 bases and J 4 bases, with 10 bases left between them. CDR3 DNA: TGTGCCAGCAGCGTAGAATGGGGAAATAATGAAAAACTGTTTTTT. Its translation is CASSVEWGNNEKLFF.

As concerns this clonotype: A much larger clone lies one base from this, so it may be a read error. The gene calls are TRBV7-9 and TRBJ2-7; 12 bases match TRBD2. The CDR3 length is 17 residues. The germline V gene has CDR1 SEHNR and CDR2 FQNEAQ (reference sequence). Trimming cost V 1 base and J 7 bases; bases outside gene matches: 11. CDR3 sequence (DNA): TGTGCCAGCAGCTTAGGGGGACTAGCGGGCTCCTACAATGAGCAGTACTTC. Its protein is CASSLGGLAGSYNEQYF.

The rearrangement uses TRBV5-1 and TRBJ2-1, with 10 nucleotides matching TRBD2. Looked up from germline, CDR1 is SGHRS and CDR2 is YFSETQ. The CDR3 totals 15 residues. V lost 1 base and J lost 10; bases outside the gene matches: 8. This chain's CDR3 is CASSLKAGGGYEQFF. DNA of the CDR3: TGCGCCAGCAGCTTGAAAGCGGGAGGGGGCTACGAGCAGTTCTTC.

This clonotype was observed a handful of times. This may arise from a read error, as a much more abundant clone is one base away. No conserved phenylalanine or tryptophan ends this CDR3, so it is likely a read error. The J gene is TRBJ1-2, the V gene TRBV30, with D possibly matching TRBD1 (5 bases). V dropped 2 bases and J dropped 8 bases, with 15 bases sitting between them. The CDR3 is 13 amino acids. Germline assignment: CDR1 GTSNPN and CDR2 SVGIG (reference sequence). Written as DNA, the CDR3 is TGTGCCTGGAGTTCCCAGGGCGCTGGGGGCTACACCCTC. Translated, it gives CAWSSQGAGGYTL.

This clonotype was counted at least ten times. The chain uses TRBV28 and TRBJ2-1, with 13 bases identical to TRBD2. Germline-derived CDR1 and CDR2 are MDHEN and SYDVKM. The CDR3 has 18 residues. The J segment lost 9 bases and the V segment lost 5 bases, leaving 16 bases of the junction unmatched. The CDR3: CASSDIGLAGVFGFEQFF. CDR3 nucleotides: TGTGCCAGCAGTGACATAGGACTAGCGGGAGTTTTTGGTTTTGAGCAGTTCTTC.

In its sample, this clonotype was seen a few times. This chain joins TRBV20-1 and TRBJ2-1; 13 nucleotides match TRBD2. From germline, CDR1 is DFQATT and CDR2 SNEGSKA (reference sequence). The CDR3 extends over 17 amino acids. The ends lost 3 bases at V and 0 bases at J; junction bases unmatched: 5. This CDR3 reads CSARGTSGASSYNEQFF. The DNA of the CDR3 is TGCAGTGCTAGGGGGACTAGCGGGGCGAGCTCCTACAATGAGCAGTTCTTC.

The gene calls are TRBV7-8 and TRBJ2-7; 9 bases agree with TRBD1. The V and J ends lost 3 bases and 5 bases, in that order; junction bases with no gene match: 5. Germline CDR1 reads SGHVS; CDR2 reads FQNEAQ. The CDR3 runs to 14 residues. The CDR3 DNA sequence: TGTGCCAGCAGCTTTACTACAGGGGGCCACGAGCAGTACTTC. The encoded protein is CASSFTTGGHEQYF. Based on the CDR3 plus reference TRBV7-8 and TRBJ2-7, the full variable domain is GAGVSQSPRYKVAKRGQDVALRCDPISGHVSLFWYQQALGQGPEFLTYFQNEAQLDKSGLPSDRFFAERPEGSVSTLKIQRTQQEDSAVYLCASSFTTGGHEQYFGPGTRLTVT.

The CDR3 sequence: CASRREPGYEQYF. The CDR3, as DNA: TGTGCCAGCAGAAGAGAGCCCGGCTACGAGCAGTACTTC. This chain uses TRBV27 with TRBJ2-7; D unclear. The CDR3 spans 13 residues. V lost 6 bases and J lost 3, with 12 bases in between. The V gene's germline CDR1 is MNHEY and CDR2 SMNVEV (reference sequence).

This clonotype was recorded many times. The V call is TRBV2, the J call TRBJ2-7; D not certain. Germline V gene lookup returns CDR1 SNHLY and CDR2 FYNNEI. The CDR3 is 10 residues long. V was trimmed by 7 bases and J by 6 bases, leaving 7 bases between them. The CDR3 nucleotides are TGTGCCAGCACCATCCGCGAGCAGTACTTC. Amino acid sequence: CASTIREQYF.

The rearrangement joins TRBV19 to TRBJ2-2; TRBD1 agrees at 11 bases. This CDR3 has 15 amino acids. With V trimmed by 5 bases and J by 7 bases, 6 bases remained unmatched. Germline CDR1 and CDR2: LNHDA and SQIVND (reference sequence). In DNA, the CDR3 is TGTGCCAGTAGTCCAGGGACAGGGGGGATCGGGGAGCTGTTTTTT. Amino acid sequence: CASSPGTGGIGELFF.

This clonotype showed up many times. The CDR3 spells CAWIADRTRGTQYF. Written as DNA, the CDR3 is TGTGCCTGGATTGCGGACCGGACTAGGGGTACGCAGTATTTT. This rearrangement joins TRBV30 to TRBJ2-3; 7 bases fit TRBD2. The junction had 12 bases not matched to a gene; V was cut back by 4 bases and J by 8 bases. Germline V gene data show CDR1 as GTSNPN and CDR2 as SVGIG (reference sequence). The CDR3 runs 14 residues. Full variable domain (missing parts from reference TRBV30 and TRBJ2-3): SQTIHQWPATLVQPVGSPLSLECTVEGTSNPNLYWYRQAAGRGLQLLFYSVGIGQISSEVPQNLSASRPQDRQFILSSKKLLLSDSGFYLCAWIADRTRGTQYFGPGTRLTVL.

This clonotype was counted at least ten times. The rearrangement links TRBV20-1 to TRBJ2-7, with 10 bases matching TRBD2. This CDR3 comprises 14 residues. V trimming: 4 bases; J trimming: 3 bases; junction bases outside the gene matches: 6. The germline V gene has CDR1 DFQATT and CDR2 SNEGSKA (reference sequence). DNA of the CDR3: TGCAGTGCTAAGCAAGCGGGAGGGCTCTACGAGCAGTACTTC. This encodes CSAKQAGGLYEQYF.

This clonotype was seen at least ten times. This chain joins TRBV11-2 and TRBJ2-5; TRBD2 matches at 14 bases. The CDR3 is 15 amino acids. Trimming at V came to 4 bases and at J to 4 bases, leaving 2 bases not matched to a gene. CDR1 and CDR2 from the germline V gene are SGHAT and FQNNGV. The CDR3 DNA sequence: TGTGCCAGCAGCTGGGGACTAGCGGGAGCAGAGACCCAGTACTTC. Translation gives CASSWGLAGAETQYF.

This clonotype occurred many times. This chain joins TRBV10-3 and TRBJ2-1; 11 bases fit TRBD2. The CDR3 contains 15 residues. Per germline, CDR1 ENHRY and CDR2 SYGVKD. V trimming: 6 bases; J trimming: 8 bases; junction bases outside the gene matches: 9. Written as DNA, the CDR3 is TGTGCCATCAGAGTAGCGGGAGGGCCCACGGATGAGCAGTTCTTC. This sequence encodes CAIRVAGGPTDEQFF.

In the case of this clonotype: With a far larger clone one base away, a read error is the likely cause. The V call is TRBV28, the J call TRBJ2-4; D not certain. Judging by the DNA end, TRBJ2-1 fits better; the J call may be wrong. CDR1 is MDHEN and CDR2 is SYDVKM in the germline V gene. This CDR3 is built from 14 residues. CDR3 protein: CASSFSGPRMGQFF. CDR3 nucleotides: TGTGCCAGCAGTTTCAGTGGCCCCCGGATGGGGCAGTTCTTC.

This clonotype has at least ten counts. The junction departs from the called germline gene at one end, perhaps through a read error. CDR3 sequence (DNA): TGTGCCTGGAGATTCGACAGGGAGGTGAGCTTC. Its protein product is CAWRFDREVSF. The chain employs TRBV30 and TRBJ2-7; TRBD1 is a possible D gene (7 bases). Germline CDR1 is GTSNPN and CDR2 is SVGIG (reference sequence). CDR3 length: 11 amino acids.

In this sample, this clonotype turned up many times. The J gene is TRBJ2-5, the V gene TRBV20-1, with D uncertain. Germline V lookup: CDR1 DFQATT, CDR2 SNEGSKA (reference sequence). Deletions cut 2 bases from V and 3 bases from J, with 7 bases between. The CDR3 has 12 amino acids. CDR3 sequence: CSARLVEETQYF. CDR3 nucleotides: TGCAGTGCTAGACTAGTTGAAGAGACCCAGTACTTC.